A selection of T cell receptor beta chains follows, all from one sample in a study of T cells in tuberculosis. TCRdb's table, derived via immunoSEQ multiplex PCR, lists solely in-frame clones and lacks some. The sample consists of about 20,000 clones, over 75% of them appearing once. What was sequenced was PBMCs. Every receptor here comes from a donor aged 10-30 years with latent tuberculosis or without tuberculosis infection. CDR3s include the opening cysteine and the closing phenylalanine or tryptophan. Each record gives: CDR3 DNA, CDR3 protein, V gene, clone size, J gene, D gene. A D gene is named only where the DNA matches it firmly. Clone size is not always given. Where it is, it says once, few, many or a class for expanded clones.

CDR3nt: TGCAGCGTTGGTTTCGGAGTCAATTCACCCCTCCACTTT; CDR3aa: CSVGFGVNSPLHF; v_gene: TRBV29-1; abundance: .; j_gene: TRBJ1-6; d_gene: .
CDR3nt: TGTGCCAGCAGAGCAGGGGTGGGTGAAAAACTGTTTTTT; CDR3aa: CASRAGVGEKLFF; v_gene: TRBV27; abundance: .; j_gene: TRBJ1-4; d_gene: .
CDR3nt: TGTGCCAGCAGCCCGGTCTCAGGGAAAGGAAATGAGCAGTTCTTC; CDR3aa: CASSPVSGKGNEQFF; v_gene: TRBV11-2; abundance: .; j_gene: TRBJ2-1; d_gene: .
CDR3nt: TGCGCCAGCAGCCAAGAGAGGGTTCGAGAGCAGTTCTTC; CDR3aa: CASSQERVREQFF; v_gene: TRBV4-3; abundance: .; j_gene: TRBJ2-1; d_gene: .
CDR3nt: TGTGCCAGCAGAGAAACCGGGGGTCAGCCCCAGCATTTT; CDR3aa: CASRETGGQPQHF; v_gene: TRBV6-1; abundance: .; j_gene: TRBJ1-5; d_gene: .
CDR3nt: TGTGCCAGCAGTGATTGGCTAGCGGGGGGAGGCCTTCAGTTCTTC; CDR3aa: CASSDWLAGGGLQFF; v_gene: TRBV2; abundance: .; j_gene: TRBJ2-1; d_gene: TRBD2
CDR3nt: TGTGCCAGCAGCCCACGGGGGATCACGTCCCCCAATCAGCCCCAGCATTTT; CDR3aa: CASSPRGITSPNQPQHF; v_gene: TRBV5-6; abundance: once; j_gene: TRBJ1-5; d_gene: .
CDR3nt: TGTGCCAGCAGTCCTCGGACAGGGGGATACAATGAGCAGTTCTTC; CDR3aa: CASSPRTGGYNEQFF; v_gene: TRBV28; abundance: .; j_gene: TRBJ2-1; d_gene: TRBD1
CDR3nt: TGTGCCAGCGGACGGACAGGGCTGGAGAACACTGAAGCTTTCTTT; CDR3aa: CASGRTGLENTEAFF; v_gene: TRBV27; abundance: once; j_gene: TRBJ1-1; d_gene: TRBD1
CDR3nt: TGTGCCAGCAGCCAAGAACGGGGGTTAGGCACTGAAGCTTTCTTT; CDR3aa: CASSQERGLGTEAFF; v_gene: TRBV11-1; abundance: once; j_gene: TRBJ1-1; d_gene: .
CDR3nt: TGTGCCAGCAGCCCGGGGGGGTACAATGAGCAGTTCTTC; CDR3aa: CASSPGGYNEQFF; v_gene: TRBV7-7; abundance: few; j_gene: TRBJ2-1; d_gene: TRBD2
CDR3nt: TGTGCCATCAGTGGCCCTCCGGACAGTTATACCGAAGCTTTCTTT; CDR3aa: CAISGPPDSYTEAFF; v_gene: TRBV10-3; abundance: .; j_gene: TRBJ1-1; d_gene: .
CDR3nt: TGTGCCAGCAGTATCTCTCCCTCCTACGAGCAGTACTTC; CDR3aa: CASSISPSYEQYF; v_gene: TRBV11-2; abundance: .; j_gene: TRBJ2-7; d_gene: .
CDR3nt: TGTGCCAGCAGCACTCCGGGACAGGGGGTGAGCTCCTACGAGCAGTACTTC; CDR3aa: CASSTPGQGVSSYEQYF; v_gene: TRBV27; abundance: .; j_gene: TRBJ2-7; d_gene: TRBD1
CDR3nt: TGTGCCAGCAGTAGGGGGGGAGAAGAGTCACCCCTCCACTTT; CDR3aa: CASSRGGEESPLHF; v_gene: TRBV6-5; abundance: few; j_gene: TRBJ1-6; d_gene: .
CDR3nt: TGCGCCAGCAGCCAAAGGGGGTTCGGCTCGGAAGAGACCCAGTACTTC; CDR3aa: CASSQRGFGSEETQYF; v_gene: TRBV4-1; abundance: .; j_gene: TRBJ2-5; d_gene: .
CDR3nt: TGTGCCAGTAGCCCCGGGGGGGGGCGTACCTACGAGCAGTACTTC; CDR3aa: CASSPGGGRTYEQYF; v_gene: TRBV5-4; abundance: once; j_gene: TRBJ2-7; d_gene: TRBD2
CDR3nt: TGTGCCAGTAGCCGAGCGGGACTCGGGGCGGAAGCTTTCTTT; CDR3aa: CASSRAGLGAEAFF; v_gene: TRBV5-4; abundance: .; j_gene: TRBJ1-1; d_gene: .
CDR3nt: TGTGCCAGTAGTACAGGGGGCAGGTACGAGCAGTACTTC; CDR3aa: CASSTGGRYEQYF; v_gene: TRBV19; abundance: .; j_gene: TRBJ2-7; d_gene: TRBD1
CDR3nt: TGTGCCAGCTCGCAGGGACTAGCGGAAGAGACCCAGTACTTC; CDR3aa: CASSQGLAEETQYF; v_gene: TRBV18; abundance: .; j_gene: TRBJ2-5; d_gene: TRBD2
CDR3nt: TGCGCCAGCAGCTTAACGCGGGGACAGGGGAGCTACGAGCAGTACTTC; CDR3aa: CASSLTRGQGSYEQYF; v_gene: TRBV5-1; abundance: .; j_gene: TRBJ2-7; d_gene: TRBD1
CDR3nt: TGTGCCAGCAGCCGACGGGGCGGGGGAAACTCCTACGAGCAGTACTTC; CDR3aa: CASSRRGGGNSYEQYF; v_gene: TRBV7-2; abundance: .; j_gene: TRBJ2-7; d_gene: TRBD2
CDR3nt: TGTGCCTGGAGTGTAATGACAGGGTGGGGGGCCCAGTACTTC; CDR3aa: CAWSVMTGWGAQYF; v_gene: TRBV30; abundance: .; j_gene: TRBJ2-5; d_gene: .
CDR3nt: TGTGCCAGTAGTGGGCGAGAATTACTCTATGGCTACACCTTC; CDR3aa: CASSGRELLYGYTF; v_gene: TRBV19; abundance: .; j_gene: TRBJ1-2; d_gene: .
CDR3nt: TGTGCCAGTAGGGAGGGATACACTGAAGCTTTCTTT; CDR3aa: CASREGYTEAFF; v_gene: TRBV19; abundance: .; j_gene: TRBJ1-1; d_gene: .
CDR3nt: TGTGCCAGCAGCTTAGAAAGGCGGGGGGCCGACAATGAGCAGTTCTTC; CDR3aa: CASSLERRGADNEQFF; v_gene: TRBV7-2; abundance: .; j_gene: TRBJ2-1; d_gene: TRBD2
CDR3nt: TGTGCCAGCAGCTTAGCCATGACTAGTTTGGGGACAGATACGCAGTATTTT; CDR3aa: CASSLAMTSLGTDTQYF; v_gene: TRBV11-1; abundance: .; j_gene: TRBJ2-3; d_gene: .
CDR3nt: TGTGCCGTACGCGGGGGGGCCACCGATACGCAGTATTTT; CDR3aa: CAVRGGATDTQYF; v_gene: TRBV6-6; abundance: .; j_gene: TRBJ2-3; d_gene: TRBD2
CDR3nt: TGTGCCAGCAGCTCTTTGCGGACAGGGCTTTTGAAGACCCAGTACTTC; CDR3aa: CASSSLRTGLLKTQYF; v_gene: TRBV5-5; abundance: .; j_gene: TRBJ2-5; d_gene: TRBD1
CDR3nt: TGTGCCAGACTCGATCAGCCCCAGCATTTT; CDR3aa: CARLDQPQHF; v_gene: TRBV5-3; abundance: .; j_gene: TRBJ1-5; d_gene: .
CDR3nt: TGTGCCAGCAGTGAATTCGGACACTTAGAAAACACAGATACGCAGTATTTT; CDR3aa: CASSEFGHLENTDTQYF; v_gene: TRBV6-1; abundance: once; j_gene: TRBJ2-3; d_gene: .
CDR3nt: TGTGCCAGTAGCTTGGCCGGGTCAGATACGCAGTATTTT; CDR3aa: CASSLAGSDTQYF; v_gene: TRBV5-4; abundance: .; j_gene: TRBJ2-3; d_gene: .
CDR3nt: TGCAGCGTTTCAGGCGGGGGCAACACTGAAGCTTTCTTT; CDR3aa: CSVSGGGNTEAFF; v_gene: TRBV29-1; abundance: .; j_gene: TRBJ1-1; d_gene: .
CDR3nt: TGTGCCAGCAGCGTAGAACAGGGCTACGAGCAGTACTTC; CDR3aa: CASSVEQGYEQYF; v_gene: TRBV9; abundance: .; j_gene: TRBJ2-7; d_gene: .
CDR3nt: TGTGCCAGCAGCCCCCTAGCGGGGGACTACAATGAGCAGTTCTTC; CDR3aa: CASSPLAGDYNEQFF; v_gene: TRBV7-3; abundance: .; j_gene: TRBJ2-1; d_gene: TRBD2
CDR3nt: TGTGCCAGCAGCTTAGCGACTAGCGGGGGGGTGGGCGAGCAGTACTTC; CDR3aa: CASSLATSGGVGEQYF; v_gene: TRBV7-2; abundance: .; j_gene: TRBJ2-7; d_gene: TRBD2
CDR3nt: TGTGCCAGCAGTGGATGGACAGGGGGGAATGAAAAACTGTTTTTT; CDR3aa: CASSGWTGGNEKLFF; v_gene: TRBV25-1; abundance: few; j_gene: TRBJ1-4; d_gene: TRBD1
CDR3nt: TGTGCCACCAGCAGAAACAGGGGCGGCGAGCAGTACTTC; CDR3aa: CATSRNRGGEQYF; v_gene: TRBV15; abundance: .; j_gene: TRBJ2-7; d_gene: TRBD1
CDR3nt: TGTGCCAGCAGCTGGAAGGTACAGGGTGGAGAGACCCAGTACTTC; CDR3aa: CASSWKVQGGETQYF; v_gene: TRBV5-6; abundance: .; j_gene: TRBJ2-5; d_gene: .
CDR3nt: TGTGCCAGCAGCTCCTCAAGGGTTCGGGGGAGCACAGATACGCAGTATTTT; CDR3aa: CASSSSRVRGSTDTQYF; v_gene: TRBV5-8; abundance: .; j_gene: TRBJ2-3; d_gene: .
CDR3nt: TGTGCCAGCAGCTGGGTCACTAGCGGGGACTACAATGAGCAGTTCTTC; CDR3aa: CASSWVTSGDYNEQFF; v_gene: TRBV5-8; abundance: .; j_gene: TRBJ2-1; d_gene: TRBD2
CDR3nt: TGTGCCACCGGGACACCTGGGAATTCACCCCTCCACTTT; CDR3aa: CATGTPGNSPLHF; v_gene: TRBV10-3; abundance: few; j_gene: TRBJ1-6; d_gene: .
CDR3nt: TGCAGCGCTATTGGGCCCCGGCGGGAGGGCTACACCTTC; CDR3aa: CSAIGPRREGYTF; v_gene: TRBV29-1; abundance: .; j_gene: TRBJ1-2; d_gene: .
CDR3nt: TGTGCCAGCAGCCCGTCCCTCCGGGAGCAGTACTTC; CDR3aa: CASSPSLREQYF; v_gene: TRBV5-6; abundance: few; j_gene: TRBJ2-7; d_gene: .
CDR3nt: TGCGCCAGCAGCCATGGGACAGGGGGAGCGTACGAGCAGTACTTC; CDR3aa: CASSHGTGGAYEQYF; v_gene: TRBV4-3; abundance: .; j_gene: TRBJ2-7; d_gene: TRBD1
CDR3nt: TGCGCCAGCAGTAAACAGGGAGTCTACGAGCAGTACTTC; CDR3aa: CASSKQGVYEQYF; v_gene: TRBV5-1; abundance: .; j_gene: TRBJ2-7; d_gene: .
CDR3nt: TGTGCCAGCAGTGAAGCCCACAGAGGGGGAAGGGAGACCCAGTACTTC; CDR3aa: CASSEAHRGGRETQYF; v_gene: TRBV6-1; abundance: .; j_gene: TRBJ2-5; d_gene: .
CDR3nt: TGCAGCGTCCACAACCCGGCCTGGGGCAGGGCTAACTATGGCTACACCTTC; CDR3aa: CSVHNPAWGRANYGYTF; v_gene: TRBV29-1; abundance: few; j_gene: TRBJ1-2; d_gene: .
CDR3nt: TGTGCCAGCAGTACTAGCACAGATACGCAGTATTTT; CDR3aa: CASSTSTDTQYF; v_gene: TRBV2; abundance: .; j_gene: TRBJ2-3; d_gene: .
CDR3nt: TGTGCCACCTCGGGGGATACGCAGTATTTT; CDR3aa: CATSGDTQYF; v_gene: TRBV14; abundance: .; j_gene: TRBJ2-3; d_gene: .
CDR3nt: TGCGCCAGCAGCCCCGGCAGGGGTAACTATGGCTACACCTTC; CDR3aa: CASSPGRGNYGYTF; v_gene: TRBV5-1; abundance: few; j_gene: TRBJ1-2; d_gene: .
CDR3nt: TGCGCCAGCAGCCGGACAGCTCAAGAGACCCAGTACTTC; CDR3aa: CASSRTAQETQYF; v_gene: TRBV4-1; abundance: .; j_gene: TRBJ2-5; d_gene: .
CDR3nt: TGTGCCAGCAGTGCGGGCCGTGAAGCTTTCTTT; CDR3aa: CASSAGREAFF; v_gene: TRBV6-5; abundance: .; j_gene: TRBJ1-1; d_gene: .
CDR3nt: TGTGCCAGCAGCGCCCCTCCTAACTATGGCTACACCTTC; CDR3aa: CASSAPPNYGYTF; v_gene: TRBV9; abundance: .; j_gene: TRBJ1-2; d_gene: .
CDR3nt: TGTGCCAGCAGCTTTGGACAGGGAACTACCTACACCTTC; CDR3aa: CASSFGQGTTYTF; v_gene: TRBV5-6; abundance: .; j_gene: TRBJ1-2; d_gene: TRBD1